This is a list of T cell receptor beta chains from one sample in a study of CD8 T cells in ankylosing spondylitis. Each CDR3 protein gets one entry after TCRdb re-called the 5' RACE reads with MiXCR. The data hold about 750,000 distinct CDR3 sequences, with around 20% observed a single time. Sequenced: blood, either unsorted or a sorted T cell fraction (not recorded which). These receptors were obtained from a male donor with ankylosing spondylitis. Each CDR3 is given with its conserved first and last residue. The D gene is left open where the match is weak. Size is omitted from some rows. Given values are once, few, many or a class for expanded clones.

>many|TRBJ2-1|TRBV12-3/TRBV12-4|15|TRBD2
CASSPTSGSGGEQFF
TGTGCCAGCAGTCCGACTAGCGGGAGCGGTGGTGAGCAGTTCTTC
>-|TRBJ2-5|TRBV6-2/TRBV6-3|15|TRBD1
CASSFRQGAGETQYF
TGTGCCAGCAGTTTCCGACAGGGGGCTGGAGAGACCCAGTACTTC
>few|TRBJ1-5|TRBV27|15|-
CASSYTAGRNQPQHF
TGTGCCAGCAGTTACACGGCAGGGCGCAATCAGCCCCAGCATTTT
>many|TRBJ2-1|TRBV12-3/TRBV12-4|16|-
CASSSPGLSSYNEQFF
TGTGCCAGCAGTTCACCGGGCCTCAGCTCCTACAATGAGCAGTTCTTC
>-|TRBJ2-2|TRBV7-2|15|-
CASSLRAGVTGELFF
TGTGCCAGCAGCTTAAGGGCAGGGGTCACCGGGGAGCTGTTTTTT
>few|TRBJ2-7|TRBV5-1|11|-
CASSNAYEQYF
TGCGCCAGCAGCAACGCTTACGAGCAGTACTTC
>few|TRBJ2-1|TRBV20-1|14|TRBD2
CSAVAGSSYNEQFF
TGCAGTGCTGTAGCGGGTTCTTCCTACAATGAGCAGTTCTTC
>-|TRBJ1-5|TRBV7-8|16|TRBD1
CASSPQTGAGNQPQHF
TGTGCCAGCAGCCCCCAGACAGGGGCAGGGAATCAGCCCCAGCATTTT
>-|TRBJ2-3|TRBV11-2|16|-
CASSTGTRASTDTQYF
TGTGCCAGCAGCACCGGGACACGCGCTAGCACAGATACGCAGTATTTT
>-|TRBJ2-3|TRBV7-6|14|-
CASSSLGQSDTQYF
TGTGCCAGCAGCTCTCTGGGCCAGTCAGATACGCAGTATTTT
>-|TRBJ2-7|TRBV5-7|15|-
CASSLSRGFTYEQYF
TGTGCCAGCAGCTTGAGCAGGGGCTTCACCTACGAGCAGTACTTC
>many|TRBJ1-1|TRBV10-3|13|TRBD1
CAISGITGGSAFF
TGTGCCATCAGTGGAATTACAGGGGGCAGCGCTTTCTTT
>few|TRBJ2-2|TRBV7-9|11|-
CGGANTGELFF
TGTGGGGGCGCGAACACCGGGGAGCTGTTTTTT
>-|TRBJ2-1|TRBV5-1|13|-
CASSFLGQNEQFF
TGCGCCAGCAGCTTCCTGGGGCAGAATGAGCAGTTCTTC
>once|TRBJ2-5|TRBV4-2|11|-
CASRARETQYF
TGTGCCAGCAGGGCCCGGGAGACCCAGTACTTC
>many|TRBJ2-1|TRBV12-3/TRBV12-4|15|-
CASSLGVSSYNEQFF
TGTGCCAGCAGTTTAGGTGTTAGCTCCTACAATGAGCAGTTCTTC
>-|TRBJ2-2|TRBV3-1|15|-
CASRPGPRNTGELFF
TGTGCCAGCAGACCGGGACCCAGGAACACCGGGGAGCTGTTTTTT
>few|TRBJ2-3|TRBV7-2|16|TRBD2
CASSLRLAGGVDTQYF
TGTGCCAGCAGCTTAAGGCTAGCGGGAGGGGTGGATACGCAGTATTTT
>-|TRBJ1-1|TRBV20-1|8|-
CSGGEAFF
TGCAGTGGTGGTGAAGCTTTCTTT
>few|TRBJ2-1|TRBV6-1|15|-
CASTTDPGADNEQFF
TGTGCCAGCACCACCGACCCGGGGGCCGACAATGAGCAGTTCTTC
>-|TRBJ1-1|TRBV7-9|11|-
CASSQKDEAFF
TGTGCCAGCAGCCAGAAGGATGAAGCTTTCTTT
>-|TRBJ1-2|TRBV3-1|12|-
CASSQERNGYTF
TGTGCCAGCAGCCAAGAGCGGAATGGCTACACCTTC
>few|TRBJ2-4|TRBV6-1|13|-
CASGRGGQNIQYF
TGTGCCAGCGGGCGGGGCGGTCAAAACATTCAGTACTTC
>few|TRBJ2-3|TRBV9|15|-
CASSVDQEPTDTQYF
TGTGCCAGCAGCGTAGACCAGGAACCCACAGATACGCAGTATTTT
>-|TRBJ1-4|TRBV5-1|13|TRBD1
CASRGTGSEKLFF
TGCGCCAGCAGAGGGACAGGGAGTGAAAAACTGTTTTTT